A selection of T cell receptor beta chains follows, all from one sample in a study of beta chain features in type 1 diabetes. Sequencing used immunoSEQ multiplex PCR; TCRdb keeps in-frame clones, though not all of them. The table lists 310,000 or so clones, about 15% of them singletons. Material for sequencing was naive CD4+ T cells from blood. The receptors stem from a man younger than 35 with type 1 diabetes. CDR3s include the opening cysteine and the closing phenylalanine or tryptophan. A D gene is named only where the DNA matches it firmly. The size of a clone is reported for some rows only, either as once, few or many, or as a class for expanded clones.

few	NA	TRBV10-3	TRBJ1-1	TGTGCCATCAGTGGGAACCGGACAGTCGGGTCTTTGAACACTGAAGCTTTCTTT	CAISGNRTVGSLNTEAFF
NA	NA	TRBV11-2	TRBJ2-7	TGTGCCAGCAGCCGCCAATCTGCGCACTACTTC	CASSRQSAHYF
NA	NA	TRBV28	TRBJ1-2	TGTGCCAGCAGTTTCGGGAAGAAACATTATGGCTACACCTTC	CASSFGKKHYGYTF
few	NA	TRBV15	TRBJ2-5	TGTGCCACCAGCAGAGAGTTAACGGGAGTTGGGAAGACCCAGTACTTC	CATSRELTGVGKTQYF
few	TRBD2	TRBV28	TRBJ2-3	TGTGCCAGCAAAGGGACTAGCGGAACAGATACGCAGTATTTT	CASKGTSGTDTQYF
NA	NA	TRBV4-2	TRBJ2-3	TGTGCCAGCAGCCAAAGCGCCCTCACAGATACGCAGTATTTT	CASSQSALTDTQYF
NA	TRBD1	TRBV5-4	TRBJ1-5	TGTGCCAGCAGCTCCCAGGGGGCAGGAAATCAGCCCCAGCATTTT	CASSSQGAGNQPQHF
NA	NA	TRBV30	TRBJ2-5	TGTGCCTGGAACAGGGCCATCCAAGAGACCCAGTACTTC	CAWNRAIQETQYF
few	NA	TRBV4-3	TRBJ2-6	TGCGCCAGCAGCCAACCGGGGGGCAGCTCTGGGGCCAACGTCCTGACTTTC	CASSQPGGSSGANVLTF
NA	TRBD1	TRBV4-1	TRBJ1-2	TGCGCCAGCAGCAATCCTAGGACAGGGGAAGGCTACACCTTC	CASSNPRTGEGYTF
NA	NA	TRBV5-1	TRBJ2-2	TGCGCCAGCAGCTTGGGTAGCGGCACCGGGGAGCTGTTTTTT	CASSLGSGTGELFF
NA	NA	TRBV4-2	TRBJ2-7	TGTGCCAGCAGCCAAGAGCCCGGGAGCTCCTACGAGCAGTACTTC	CASSQEPGSSYEQYF
few	NA	TRBV4-3	TRBJ1-2	TGCGCCAGCAGCCAAGTCGTAGACGGGTATGGCTACACCTTC	CASSQVVDGYGYTF
NA	NA	TRBV30	TRBJ2-5	TGTGCCTGGAGTGTACGGGTGGGGAGGAAAGAGACCCAGTACTTC	CAWSVRVGRKETQYF
few	TRBD2	TRBV27	TRBJ2-5	TGTGCCAGCAGTTCAGGACTAGCGGGTTTAGAGACCCAGTACTTC	CASSSGLAGLETQYF
NA	NA	TRBV6-8	TRBJ2-7	TGTGCCAGCAGTTATATCAGAAGCGCCCACGAGCAGTACTTC	CASSYIRSAHEQYF
few	NA	TRBV5-1	TRBJ2-7	TGCGCCAGCAGCTTGGGCGGGGAGATTAACTACGAGCAGTACTTC	CASSLGGEINYEQYF
NA	NA	TRBV28	TRBJ1-2	TGTGCCAGCACGCCGGCGGGGGATGGCTACACCTTC	CASTPAGDGYTF
NA	TRBD1	TRBV28	TRBJ1-1	TGTGCCAGCAGCCCCTGGCAGGGGGATCGGGACACTGAAGCTTTCTTT	CASSPWQGDRDTEAFF
few	TRBD1	TRBV30	TRBJ2-1	TGTGCCTGGAGACAGGGGGCGAACAATGAGCAGTTCTTC	CAWRQGANNEQFF
few	NA	TRBV4-1	TRBJ2-3	TGCGCCAGCAGCCAAGGGGGAACTAGCCTCCCTAGGGGCACAGATACGCAGTATTTT	CASSQGGTSLPRGTDTQYF
NA	NA	TRBV5-1	TRBJ2-7	TGCGCCAGCAGCTTGATCGGGGGACCCTACGAGCAGTACTTC	CASSLIGGPYEQYF
NA	TRBD1	TRBV7-9	TRBJ1-6	TGTGCCAGCAGCTCCCGGGACAGACGGGCATCACCCCTCCACTTT	CASSSRDRRASPLHF
NA	NA	TRBV5-4	TRBJ1-6	TGTGCCAGCAGCTTAGGGCCTAGGGGAGGACTTAATTCACCCCTCCACTTT	CASSLGPRGGLNSPLHF
few	NA	TRBV28	TRBJ2-1	TGTGCCAGCAGTCCTCCAGCTGGGAGGAATGAGCAGTTCTTC	CASSPPAGRNEQFF
NA	NA	TRBV28	TRBJ2-4	TGTGCCAGCAAGACTTATGAAGCCAAAAACATTCAGTACTTC	CASKTYEAKNIQYF
NA	TRBD1	TRBV11-2	TRBJ1-2	TGTGCCAGCAGCCCGACAGGGTTGGATGGCTACACCTTC	CASSPTGLDGYTF
NA	NA	TRBV28	TRBJ1-2	TGTGCCAGCTCCGGACACCCAAACTATGGCTACACCTTC	CASSGHPNYGYTF
NA	NA	TRBV28	TRBJ2-7	TGTGCCAGCAGGGGAAGGAGGTACGAGCAGTACTTC	CASRGRRYEQYF
few	TRBD2	TRBV28	TRBJ2-7	TGTGCCATCGAGGACAGAAGGACTAGCATCTACGAGCAGTACTTC	CAIEDRRTSIYEQYF
few	TRBD2	TRBV2	TRBJ2-1	TGTGCCAGCAATGTGCCACTAGCGGGAGGTGACAATGAGCAGTTCTTC	CASNVPLAGGDNEQFF
few	NA	TRBV9	TRBJ2-5	TGTGCCAGCAGCGTGTCCCTCCAAGAGACCCAGTACTTC	CASSVSLQETQYF
NA	TRBD2	TRBV5-6	TRBJ2-1	TGTGCCAGCAGCTCCTTCATTCTAGCGGGAGTGGTTTCCGATGAGCAGTTCTTC	CASSSFILAGVVSDEQFF
few	NA	TRBV28	TRBJ2-7	TGTGCCAGCGGTCTCAGGGGCTACGAGCAGTACTTC	CASGLRGYEQYF
NA	TRBD2	TRBV7-2	TRBJ2-1	TGTGCCAGCGGCTTCCCGGGGGGGCGGAATGAGCAGTTCTTC	CASGFPGGRNEQFF